This T cell receptor (beta chain) came from a study of control samples from healthy donors and cancer patients. Only in-frame clones appear in the TCRdb table, and some are missing; sequencing was by immunoSEQ multiplex PCR. The sample has approximately 140,000 clones, 80% to 95% seen once. This CDR3 has 14 amino acids. The germline V gene has CDR1 KGHDR and CDR2 SFDVKD. V dropped 4 bases and J dropped 3 bases, with 9 bases sitting between them. The chain is built from TRBV24-1 and TRBJ2-1; D is possibly TRBD2 (5 bases). The sequence came from a young man in good health. Sequencing was performed on blood. This chain's CDR3 is CATSDARDYNEQFF. The CDR3 DNA reads as TGTGCCACCAGTGACGCCCGGGACTACAATGAGCAGTTCTTC.